The present T cell receptor (beta chain) was sequenced within a study of blood T cell repertoires in COVID-19. For the study at large: Sources were T cells, B-cell-depleted T cells, or PBMCs; the material itself was cDNA or gDNA.

Germline V lookup: CDR1 WNHNN, CDR2 SYGVQD (reference sequence). The V segment lost 3 bases and the J segment 7 bases; nucleotides outside the gene matches: 5. This CDR3 is built from 14 residues. The repertoire was sequenced with immunoSEQ multiplex PCR; TCRdb's copy has only in-frame clones and lacks some. This sample yields around 270,000 clones, of which around nine tenths are seen a single time; approximately 4.2% belongs to the top ten. This TCR came from a man in his forties with acute or convalescent COVID-19. The sample taken for sequencing was peripheral blood. The chain links TRBV10-1 to TRBJ2-4, with 8 nucleotides matching TRBD2. The CDR3 reads CASSDGRTSNIQYF. CDR3 coding DNA: TGCGCCAGCAGTGACGGGAGGACTAGCAACATTCAGTACTTC.